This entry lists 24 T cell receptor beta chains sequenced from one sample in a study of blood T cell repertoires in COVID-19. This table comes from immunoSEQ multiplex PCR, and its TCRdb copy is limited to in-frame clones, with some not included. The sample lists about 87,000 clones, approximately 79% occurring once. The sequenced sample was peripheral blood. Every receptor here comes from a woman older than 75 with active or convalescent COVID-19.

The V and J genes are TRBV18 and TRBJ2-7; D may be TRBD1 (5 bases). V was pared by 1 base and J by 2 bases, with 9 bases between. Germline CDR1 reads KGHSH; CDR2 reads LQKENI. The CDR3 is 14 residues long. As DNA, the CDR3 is TGTGCCAGCTCACCACGGGGCTTGCCCTACGAGCAGTACTTC. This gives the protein CASSPRGLPYEQYF. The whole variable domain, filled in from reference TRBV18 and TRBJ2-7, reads NAGVMQNPRHLVRRRGQEARLRCSPMKGHSHVYWYRQLPEEGLKFMVYLQKENIIDESGMPKERFSAEFPKEGPSILRIQQVVRGDSAAYFCASSPRGLPYEQYFGPGTRLTVT.

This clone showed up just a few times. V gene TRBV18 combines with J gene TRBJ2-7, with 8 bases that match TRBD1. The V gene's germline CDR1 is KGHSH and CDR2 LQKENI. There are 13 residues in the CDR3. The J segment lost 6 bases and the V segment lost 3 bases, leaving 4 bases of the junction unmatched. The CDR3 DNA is TGTGCCAGCTCACCGGGACAGGTGGGCGAGCAGTACTTC. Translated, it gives CASSPGQVGEQYF.

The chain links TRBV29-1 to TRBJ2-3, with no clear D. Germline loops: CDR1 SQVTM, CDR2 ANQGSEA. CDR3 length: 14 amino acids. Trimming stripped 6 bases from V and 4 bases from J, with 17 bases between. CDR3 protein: CSVNPLRRADTQYF. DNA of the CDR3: TGCAGCGTCAATCCCCTACGCCGGGCAGATACGCAGTATTTT.

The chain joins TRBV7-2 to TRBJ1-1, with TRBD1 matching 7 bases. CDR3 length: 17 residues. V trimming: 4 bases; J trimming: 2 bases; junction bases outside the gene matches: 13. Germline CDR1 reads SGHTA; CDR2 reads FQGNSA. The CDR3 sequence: CASSYPLRGRFNTEAFF. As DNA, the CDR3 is TGTGCCAGCAGCTACCCTCTTAGGGGGCGCTTCAACACTGAAGCTTTCTTT.

The DNA of the CDR3 is TGTGCCAGCACTAGGGACAGGGAATATTCACCCCTCCACTTT. As protein: CASTRDREYSPLHF. The chain employs TRBV18 and TRBJ1-6; 9 nucleotides agree with TRBD1. This CDR3 has 14 residues. J gave up 8 bases and V 8 bases, and 7 bases lay outside the gene matches. Germline CDR1 is KGHSH and CDR2 is LQKENI.

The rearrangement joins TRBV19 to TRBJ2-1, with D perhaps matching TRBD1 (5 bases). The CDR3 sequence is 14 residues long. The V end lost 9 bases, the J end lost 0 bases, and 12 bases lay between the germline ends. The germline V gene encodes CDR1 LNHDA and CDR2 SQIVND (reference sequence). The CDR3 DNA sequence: TGTGCCAGCAACAGACAGAGCTCCTACAATGAGCAGTTCTTC. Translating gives CASNRQSSYNEQFF. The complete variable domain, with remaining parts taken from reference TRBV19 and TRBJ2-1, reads DGGITQSPKYLFRKEGQNVTLSCEQNLNHDAMYWYRQDPGQGLRLIYYSQIVNDFQKGDIAEGYSVSREKKESFPLTVTSAQKNPTAFYLCASNRQSSYNEQFFGPGTRLTVL.

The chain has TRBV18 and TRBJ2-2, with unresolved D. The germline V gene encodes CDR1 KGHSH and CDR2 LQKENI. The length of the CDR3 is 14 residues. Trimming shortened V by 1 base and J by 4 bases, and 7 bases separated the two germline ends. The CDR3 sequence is CASSPQESTGELFF. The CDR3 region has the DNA TGTGCCAGCTCACCACAGGAGAGCACCGGGGAGCTGTTTTTT.

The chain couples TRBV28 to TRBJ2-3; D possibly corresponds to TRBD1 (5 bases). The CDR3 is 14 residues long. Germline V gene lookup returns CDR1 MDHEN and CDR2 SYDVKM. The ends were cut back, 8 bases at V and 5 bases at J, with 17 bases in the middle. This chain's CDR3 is CASSYPAGKDTQYF. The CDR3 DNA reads TGTGCCAGCTCCTACCCGGCAGGGAAAGATACGCAGTATTTT.

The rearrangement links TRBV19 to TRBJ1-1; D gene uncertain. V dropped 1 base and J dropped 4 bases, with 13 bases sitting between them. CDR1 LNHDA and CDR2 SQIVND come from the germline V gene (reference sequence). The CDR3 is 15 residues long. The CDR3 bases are TGTGCCAGTAGTATAGGGTCGGTGGTTGGCACTGAAGCTTTCTTT. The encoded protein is CASSIGSVVGTEAFF.

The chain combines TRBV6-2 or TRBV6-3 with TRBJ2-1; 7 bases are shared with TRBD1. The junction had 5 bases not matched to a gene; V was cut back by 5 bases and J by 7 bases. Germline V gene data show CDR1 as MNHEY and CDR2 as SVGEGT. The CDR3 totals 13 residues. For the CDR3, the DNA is TGTGCCAGCAGTACACAGGGGCTTAATGAGCAGTTCTTC. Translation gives CASSTQGLNEQFF.

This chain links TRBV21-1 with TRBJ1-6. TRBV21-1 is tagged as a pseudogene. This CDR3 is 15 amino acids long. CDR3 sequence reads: CASSKGIRGGSPLHF. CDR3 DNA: TGTGCCAGCAGCAAAGGGATTCGGGGGGGATCACCCCTCCACTTT.

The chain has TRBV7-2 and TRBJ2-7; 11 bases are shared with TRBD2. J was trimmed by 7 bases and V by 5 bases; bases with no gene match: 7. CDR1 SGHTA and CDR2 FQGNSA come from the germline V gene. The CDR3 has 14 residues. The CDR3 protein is CASSILAGGVEQYF. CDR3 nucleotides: TGTGCCAGCAGCATTCTAGCGGGGGGAGTGGAGCAGTACTTC.

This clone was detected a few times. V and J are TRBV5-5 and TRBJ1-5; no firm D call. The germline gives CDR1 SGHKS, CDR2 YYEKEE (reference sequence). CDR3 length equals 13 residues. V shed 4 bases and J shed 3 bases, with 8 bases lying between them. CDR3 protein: CASSPRNNQPQHF. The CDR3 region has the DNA TGTGCCAGCAGCCCCAGGAACAATCAGCCCCAGCATTTT.

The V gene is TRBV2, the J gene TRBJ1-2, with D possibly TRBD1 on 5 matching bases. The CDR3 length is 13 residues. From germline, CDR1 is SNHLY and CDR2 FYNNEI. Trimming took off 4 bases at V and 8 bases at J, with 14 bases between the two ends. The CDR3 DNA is TGTGCCAGCAGTGCAGAAGGGGCGAGGGGCTACACCTTC. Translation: CASSAEGARGYTF.

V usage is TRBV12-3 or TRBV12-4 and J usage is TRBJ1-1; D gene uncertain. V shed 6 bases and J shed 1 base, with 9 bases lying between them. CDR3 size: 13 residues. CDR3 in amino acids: CASRIPGNTEAFF. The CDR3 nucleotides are TGTGCCAGCAGGATACCGGGGAACACTGAAGCTTTCTTT.

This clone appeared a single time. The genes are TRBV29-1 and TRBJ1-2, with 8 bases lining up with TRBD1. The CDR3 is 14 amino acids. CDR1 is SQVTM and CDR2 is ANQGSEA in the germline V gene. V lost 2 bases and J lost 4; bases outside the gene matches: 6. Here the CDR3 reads CSVETGGVPYGYTF. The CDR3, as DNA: TGCAGCGTTGAAACAGGGGGGGTGCCCTATGGCTACACCTTC. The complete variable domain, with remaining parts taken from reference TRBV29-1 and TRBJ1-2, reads SAVISQKPSRDICQRGTSLTIQCQVDSQVTMMFWYRQQPGQSLTLIATANQGSEATYESGFVIDKFPISRPNLTFSTLTVSNMSPEDSSIYLCSVETGGVPYGYTFGSGTRLTVV.

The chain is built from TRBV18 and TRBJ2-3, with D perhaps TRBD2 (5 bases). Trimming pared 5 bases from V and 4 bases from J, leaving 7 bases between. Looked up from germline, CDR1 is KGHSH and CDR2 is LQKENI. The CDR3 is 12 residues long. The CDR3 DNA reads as TGTGCCAGCTCATTGGAGGCAGATACGCAGTATTTT. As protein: CASSLEADTQYF.

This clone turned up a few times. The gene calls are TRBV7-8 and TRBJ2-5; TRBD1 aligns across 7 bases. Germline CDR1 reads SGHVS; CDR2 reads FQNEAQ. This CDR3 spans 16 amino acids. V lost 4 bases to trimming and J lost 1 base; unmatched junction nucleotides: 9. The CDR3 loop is CASSSRDSRAQETQYF. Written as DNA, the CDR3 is TGTGCCAGCAGCTCGAGGGACAGCCGAGCCCAAGAGACCCAGTACTTC.

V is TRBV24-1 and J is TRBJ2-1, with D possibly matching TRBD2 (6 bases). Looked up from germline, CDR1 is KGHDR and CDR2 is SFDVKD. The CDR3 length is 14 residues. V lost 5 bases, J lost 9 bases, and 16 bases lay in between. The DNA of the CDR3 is TGTGCCACCAGTGCCTCGGACCGAGCGGGTGAGCAGTTCTTC. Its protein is CATSASDRAGEQFF.

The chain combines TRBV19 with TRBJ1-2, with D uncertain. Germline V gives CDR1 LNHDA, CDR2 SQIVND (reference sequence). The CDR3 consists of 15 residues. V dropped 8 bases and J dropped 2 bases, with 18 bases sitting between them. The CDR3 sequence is CASGDLRGGNYGYTF. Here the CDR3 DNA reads TGTGCCAGTGGCGATCTTCGGGGTGGAAACTATGGCTACACCTTC.

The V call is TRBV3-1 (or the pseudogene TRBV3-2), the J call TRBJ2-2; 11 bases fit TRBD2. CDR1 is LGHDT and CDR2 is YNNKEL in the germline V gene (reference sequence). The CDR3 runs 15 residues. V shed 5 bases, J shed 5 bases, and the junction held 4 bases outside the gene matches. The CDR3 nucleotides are TGTGCCAGCAGCGCCGCTAGCGGGGGGACCGGGGAGCTGTTTTTT. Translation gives CASSAASGGTGELFF.

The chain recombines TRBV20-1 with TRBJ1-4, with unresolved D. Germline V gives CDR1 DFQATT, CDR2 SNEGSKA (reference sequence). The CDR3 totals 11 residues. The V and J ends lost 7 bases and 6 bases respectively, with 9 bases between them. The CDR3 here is CSVPQDEKLFF. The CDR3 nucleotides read TGCAGTGTACCACAAGATGAAAAACTGTTTTTT.

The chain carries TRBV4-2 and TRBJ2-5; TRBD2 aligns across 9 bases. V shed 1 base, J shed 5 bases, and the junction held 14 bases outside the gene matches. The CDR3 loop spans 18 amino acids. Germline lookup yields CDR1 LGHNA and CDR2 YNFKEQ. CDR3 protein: CASSQGFRRGGRVETQYF. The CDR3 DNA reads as TGTGCCAGCAGCCAAGGGTTCCGGCGGGGGGGCAGGGTGGAGACCCAGTACTTC.

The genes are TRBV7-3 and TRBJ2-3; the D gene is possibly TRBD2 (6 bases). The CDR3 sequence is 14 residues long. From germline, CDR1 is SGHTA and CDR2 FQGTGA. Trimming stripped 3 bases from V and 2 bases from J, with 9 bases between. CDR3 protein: CASSLRGPTDTQYF. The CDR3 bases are TGTGCCAGCAGCTTGCGGGGCCCCACAGATACGCAGTATTTT.